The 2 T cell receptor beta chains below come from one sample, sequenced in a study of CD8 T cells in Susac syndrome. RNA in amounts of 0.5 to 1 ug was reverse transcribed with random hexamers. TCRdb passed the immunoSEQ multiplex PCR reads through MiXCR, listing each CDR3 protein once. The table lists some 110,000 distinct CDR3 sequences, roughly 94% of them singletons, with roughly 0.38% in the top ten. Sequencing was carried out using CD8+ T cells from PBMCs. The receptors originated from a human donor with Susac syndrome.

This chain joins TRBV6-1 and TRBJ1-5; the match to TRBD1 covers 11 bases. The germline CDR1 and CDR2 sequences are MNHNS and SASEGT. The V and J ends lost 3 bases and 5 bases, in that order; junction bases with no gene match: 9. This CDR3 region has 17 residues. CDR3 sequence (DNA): TGTGCCAGCAGTGATTATAGAGGACAGGGGGCGTATCAGCCCCAGCATTTT. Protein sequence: CASSDYRGQGAYQPQHF.

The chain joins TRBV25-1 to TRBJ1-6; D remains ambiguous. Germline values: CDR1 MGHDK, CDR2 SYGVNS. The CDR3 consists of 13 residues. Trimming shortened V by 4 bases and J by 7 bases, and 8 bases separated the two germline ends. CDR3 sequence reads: CASSGTVNSPLHF. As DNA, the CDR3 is TGTGCCAGCAGTGGGACGGTCAATTCACCCCTCCACTTT.